This T cell receptor beta chain was sequenced for a study of OX40 agonist ivuxolimab in advanced cancers. The study, taken as a whole, reports: Circulating CD4+ and CD8+ T cells showed clonal expansion by week 6 at 0.1 to 3.0 mg/kg.

This clone was picked up a small number of times. Antigen specificity is unknown. The data were produced by immunoSEQ multiplex PCR, yet TCRdb's version contains in-frame clones alone and is incomplete. This sample yields roughly 20,000 clones, of which 80% to 85% are seen a single time; about 3.8% belongs to the top ten. The source was CD4+ or CD8+ T cells sorted from blood, collected in a trial of the OX40 agonist ivuxolimab. This TCR was recovered from an adult with an advanced solid tumor such as melanoma, head and neck, liver or kidney cancer.

The CDR3 region has the DNA TGTGCCAGCAGCTTGCCTGGGACCAAAAACATTCAGTACTTC. Amino acids: CASSLPGTKNIQYF. The chain is built from TRBV5-6 and TRBJ2-4; no reliable D call. Germline lookup yields CDR1 SGHDT and CDR2 YYEEEE. The CDR3 totals 14 residues. Deletions cut 1 base from V and 2 bases from J, with 7 bases between.